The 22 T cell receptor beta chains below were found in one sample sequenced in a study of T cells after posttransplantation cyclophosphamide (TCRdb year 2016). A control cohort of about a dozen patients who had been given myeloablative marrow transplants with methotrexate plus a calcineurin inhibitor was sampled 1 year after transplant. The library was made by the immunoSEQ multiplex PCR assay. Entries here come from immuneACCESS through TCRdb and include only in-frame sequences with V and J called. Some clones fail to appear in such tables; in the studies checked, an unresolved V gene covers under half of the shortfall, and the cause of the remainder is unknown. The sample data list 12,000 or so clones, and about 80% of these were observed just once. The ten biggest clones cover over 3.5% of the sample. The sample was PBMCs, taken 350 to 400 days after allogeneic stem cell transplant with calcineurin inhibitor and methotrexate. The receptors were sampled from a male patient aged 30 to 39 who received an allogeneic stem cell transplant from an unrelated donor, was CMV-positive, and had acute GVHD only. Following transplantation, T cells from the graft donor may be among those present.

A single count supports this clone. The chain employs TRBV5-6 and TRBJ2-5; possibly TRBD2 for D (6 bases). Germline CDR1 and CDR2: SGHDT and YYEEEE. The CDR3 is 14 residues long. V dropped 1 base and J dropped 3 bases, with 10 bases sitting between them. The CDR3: CASSLLAWEETQYF. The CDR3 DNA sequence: TGTGCCAGCAGCTTGCTAGCGTGGGAAGAGACCCAGTACTTC. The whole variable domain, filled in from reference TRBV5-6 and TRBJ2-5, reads DAGVTQSPTHLIKTRGQQVTLRCSPKSGHDTVSWYQQALGQGPQFIFQYYEEEERQRGNFPDRFSGHQFPNYSSELNVNALLLGDSALYLCASSLLAWEETQYFGPGTRLLVL.

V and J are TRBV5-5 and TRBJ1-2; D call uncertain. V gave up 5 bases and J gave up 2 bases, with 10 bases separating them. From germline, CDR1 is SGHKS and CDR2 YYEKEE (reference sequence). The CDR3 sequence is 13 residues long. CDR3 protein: CASSRGWNYGYTF. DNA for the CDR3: TGTGCCAGCAGTCGCGGTTGGAACTATGGCTACACCTTC.

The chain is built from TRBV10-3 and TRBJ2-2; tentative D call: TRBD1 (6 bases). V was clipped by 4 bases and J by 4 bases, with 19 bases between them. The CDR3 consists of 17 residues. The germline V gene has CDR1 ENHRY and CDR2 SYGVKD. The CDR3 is CAISAGGGQGGTGELFF. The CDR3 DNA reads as TGTGCCATCAGTGCCGGTGGGGGCCAGGGTGGCACCGGGGAGCTGTTTTTT.

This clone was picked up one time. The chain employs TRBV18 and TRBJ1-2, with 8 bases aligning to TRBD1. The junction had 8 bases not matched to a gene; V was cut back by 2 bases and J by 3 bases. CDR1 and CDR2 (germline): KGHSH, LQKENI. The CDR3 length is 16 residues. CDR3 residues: CASSPEAQGAYYGYTF. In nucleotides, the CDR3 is TGTGCCAGCTCACCAGAGGCTCAGGGGGCTTACTATGGCTACACCTTC.

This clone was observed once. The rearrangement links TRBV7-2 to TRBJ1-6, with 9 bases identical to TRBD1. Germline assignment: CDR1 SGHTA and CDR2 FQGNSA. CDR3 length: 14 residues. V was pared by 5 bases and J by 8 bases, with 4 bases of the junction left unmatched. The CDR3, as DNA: TGTGCCAGCAGCCATGGACAGGGGTATTCACCCCTCCACTTT. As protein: CASSHGQGYSPLHF.

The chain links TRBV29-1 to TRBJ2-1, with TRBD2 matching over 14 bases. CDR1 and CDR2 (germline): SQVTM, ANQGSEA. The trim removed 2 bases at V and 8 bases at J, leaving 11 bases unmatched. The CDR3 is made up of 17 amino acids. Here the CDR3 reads CSVEKGLAGGHWYEQFF. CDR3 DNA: TGCAGCGTTGAAAAAGGACTAGCGGGAGGCCACTGGTATGAGCAGTTCTTC.

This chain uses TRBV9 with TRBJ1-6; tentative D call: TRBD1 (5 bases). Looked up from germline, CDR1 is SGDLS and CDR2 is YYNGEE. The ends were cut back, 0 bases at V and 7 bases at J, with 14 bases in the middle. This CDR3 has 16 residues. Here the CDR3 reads CASSVGVGGDNSPLHF. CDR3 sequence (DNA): TGTGCCAGCAGCGTAGGGGTCGGGGGTGACAATTCACCCCTCCACTTT.

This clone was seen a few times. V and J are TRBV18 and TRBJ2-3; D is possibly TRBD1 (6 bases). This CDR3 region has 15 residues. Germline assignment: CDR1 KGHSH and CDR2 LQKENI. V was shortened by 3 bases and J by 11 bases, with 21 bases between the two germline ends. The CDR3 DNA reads TGTGCCAGCTCACCGGAGGACAGCAGGCCGTCTAAGCAGTATTTT. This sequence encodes CASSPEDSRPSKQYF.

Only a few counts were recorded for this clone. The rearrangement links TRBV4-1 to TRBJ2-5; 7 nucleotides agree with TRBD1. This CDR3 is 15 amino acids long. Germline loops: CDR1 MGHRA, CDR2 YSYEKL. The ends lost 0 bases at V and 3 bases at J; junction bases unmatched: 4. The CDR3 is CASSQERGLKETQYF. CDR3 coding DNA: TGCGCCAGCAGCCAAGAAAGGGGGCTTAAAGAGACCCAGTACTTC.

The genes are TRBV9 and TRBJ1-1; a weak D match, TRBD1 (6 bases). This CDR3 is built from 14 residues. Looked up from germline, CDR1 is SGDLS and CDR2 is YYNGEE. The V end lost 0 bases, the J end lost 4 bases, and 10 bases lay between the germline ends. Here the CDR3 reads CASSVGGHGTEAFF. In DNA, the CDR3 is TGTGCCAGCAGCGTAGGGGGACACGGCACTGAAGCTTTCTTT.

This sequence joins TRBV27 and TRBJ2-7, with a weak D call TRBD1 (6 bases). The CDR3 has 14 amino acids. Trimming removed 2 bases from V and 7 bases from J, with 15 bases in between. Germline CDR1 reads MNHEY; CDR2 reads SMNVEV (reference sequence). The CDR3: CASSLGTLWGEQYF. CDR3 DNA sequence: TGTGCCAGCAGTTTAGGGACACTCTGGGGAGAGCAGTACTTC.

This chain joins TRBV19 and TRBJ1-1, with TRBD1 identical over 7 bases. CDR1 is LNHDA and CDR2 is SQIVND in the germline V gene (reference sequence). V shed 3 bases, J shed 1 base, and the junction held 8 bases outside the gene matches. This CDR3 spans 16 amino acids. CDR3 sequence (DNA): TGTGCCAGTAGTATTGCTAGGGGGCTACGGAACACTGAAGCTTTCTTT. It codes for CASSIARGLRNTEAFF.

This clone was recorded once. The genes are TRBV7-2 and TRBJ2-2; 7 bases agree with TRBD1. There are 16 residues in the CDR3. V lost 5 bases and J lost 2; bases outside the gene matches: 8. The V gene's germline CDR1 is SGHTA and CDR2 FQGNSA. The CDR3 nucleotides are TGTGCCAGCAGCCCAAGGGGGCCACCTAACACCGGGGAGCTGTTTTTT. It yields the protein CASSPRGPPNTGELFF.

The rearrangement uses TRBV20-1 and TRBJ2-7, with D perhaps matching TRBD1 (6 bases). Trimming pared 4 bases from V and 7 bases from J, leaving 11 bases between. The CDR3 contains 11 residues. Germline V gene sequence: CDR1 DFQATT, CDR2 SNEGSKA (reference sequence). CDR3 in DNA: TGCAGTGCTAACAGGGTTTGGGAGCAGTACTTC. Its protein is CSANRVWEQYF.

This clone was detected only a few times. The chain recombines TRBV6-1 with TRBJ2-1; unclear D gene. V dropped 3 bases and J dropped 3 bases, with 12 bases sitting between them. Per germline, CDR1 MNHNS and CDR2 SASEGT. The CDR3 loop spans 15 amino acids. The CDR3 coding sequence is TGTGCCAGCAGTGAGACTCCCGTTAGCTACAATGAGCAGTTCTTC. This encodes CASSETPVSYNEQFF.

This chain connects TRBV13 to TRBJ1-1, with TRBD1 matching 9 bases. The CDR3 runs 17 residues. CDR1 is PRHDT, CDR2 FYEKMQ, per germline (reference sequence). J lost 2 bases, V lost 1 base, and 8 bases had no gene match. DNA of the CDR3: TGTGCCAGCAGCTTAGTATTATCGGACAGGGGAAACACTGAAGCTTTCTTT. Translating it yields CASSLVLSDRGNTEAFF. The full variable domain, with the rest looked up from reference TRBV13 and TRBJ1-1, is AAGVIQSPRHLIKEKRETATLKCYPIPRHDTVYWYQQGPGQDPQFLISFYEKMQSDKGSIPDRFSAQQFSDYHSELNMSSLELGDSALYFCASSLVLSDRGNTEAFFGQGTRLTVV.

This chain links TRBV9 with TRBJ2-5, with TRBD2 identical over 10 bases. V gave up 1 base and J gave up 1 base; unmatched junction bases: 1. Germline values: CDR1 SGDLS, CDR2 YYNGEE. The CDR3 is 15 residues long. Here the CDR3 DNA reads TGTGCCAGCAGCGTAACTAGCGGGGTCCAAGAGACCCAGTACTTC. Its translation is CASSVTSGVQETQYF.

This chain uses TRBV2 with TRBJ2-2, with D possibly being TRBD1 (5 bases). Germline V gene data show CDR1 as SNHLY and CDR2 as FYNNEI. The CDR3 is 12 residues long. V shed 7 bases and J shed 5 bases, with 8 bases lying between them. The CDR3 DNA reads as TGTGCCAGCAAAGGGGAAACCGGGGAGCTGTTTTTT. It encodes CASKGETGELFF.

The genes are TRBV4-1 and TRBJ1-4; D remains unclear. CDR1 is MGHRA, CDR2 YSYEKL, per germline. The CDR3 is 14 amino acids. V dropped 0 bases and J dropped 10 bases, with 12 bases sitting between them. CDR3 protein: CASSQEYLHGKLFF. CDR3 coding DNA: TGCGCCAGCAGCCAAGAATACCTGCACGGAAAACTGTTTTTT.

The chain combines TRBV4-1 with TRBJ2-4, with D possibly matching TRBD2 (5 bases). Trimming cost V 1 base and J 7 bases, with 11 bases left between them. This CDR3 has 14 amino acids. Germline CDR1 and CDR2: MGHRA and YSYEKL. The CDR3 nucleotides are TGCGCCAGCAGCCAAGGCGGTTGGGAGAACATTCAGTACTTC. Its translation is CASSQGGWENIQYF.

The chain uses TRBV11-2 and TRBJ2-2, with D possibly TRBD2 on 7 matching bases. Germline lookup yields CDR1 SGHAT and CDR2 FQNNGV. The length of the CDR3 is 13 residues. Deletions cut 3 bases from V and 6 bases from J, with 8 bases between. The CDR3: CASSLGGPGELFF. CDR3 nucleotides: TGTGCCAGCAGCTTGGGGGGGCCCGGGGAGCTGTTTTTT.

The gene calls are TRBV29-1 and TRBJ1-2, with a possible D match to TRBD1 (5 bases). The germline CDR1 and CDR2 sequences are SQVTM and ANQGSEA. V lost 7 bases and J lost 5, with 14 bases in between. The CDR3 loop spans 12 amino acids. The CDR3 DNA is TGCAGCGCCCGCGGACAATCTTATGGCTACACCTTC. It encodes CSARGQSYGYTF.